This T cell receptor beta chain comes out of a study of T cells in Graves' hyperthyroidism and ophthalmopathy. Thyroid ultrasound, orbital computed tomography, clinical symptoms, and serum thyroxine and TRAb underpinned diagnoses. 8.5 to 10 ml of fresh peripheral blood supplied the PBMCs. TCR beta CDR3 regions were amplified from RNA. With the HTBI primer set, the TCR CDR3 went through a first round of RT-PCR. TCRdb called the multiplex PCR reads again in MiXCR, with one record for every CDR3 protein. Of hundreds of thousands of distinct CDR3 sequences listed, 12% to 15% were seen once; the top ten hold roughly a tenth. Worth noting for this clonotype: A read error is possible here, since a much larger clone lies one base away.

The sequence came from a young woman with Graves' hyperthyroidism. Sequences were obtained from blood.

The CDR3 region is CASRQAGTKNNEQYF. The CDR3 nucleotides are TGTGCCAGCAGACAAGCCGGGACCAAAAACAATGAGCAGTACTTC. This rearrangement joins TRBV6-1 to TRBJ2-7; D is tentatively TRBD1 or TRBD2 (5 bases each). The CDR3 is 15 amino acids. Trimming shortened V by 6 bases and J by 7 bases, and 22 bases separated the two germline ends. The V gene's germline CDR1 is MNHNS and CDR2 SASEGT.